These 28 T cell receptor beta chains came from one sample sequenced in a study of T cell responses to AZD1222 COVID-19 vaccine. Repertoires were generated with immunoSEQ multiplex PCR, while TCRdb's copy carries only in-frame clones and drops some. The repertoire has 90,000 to 100,000 clones, about 85% of them found once; the top ten carry roughly 4.5%. The specimen comprised peripheral blood, sampled 28 days after the second AZD1222 dose. The receptors stem from an adult who received the AZD1222 COVID-19 vaccine.

The rearrangement links TRBV19 to TRBJ2-2; TRBD1 matches 10 bases. Trimming took 6 bases from V and 6 from J; bases not matched to a gene: 10. The germline V gene has CDR1 LNHDA and CDR2 SQIVND (reference sequence). The CDR3 runs 16 residues. CDR3: CASSTTDRGYSGELFF. In DNA, the CDR3 is TGTGCCAGTAGCACTACGGACAGGGGGTATTCCGGGGAGCTGTTTTTT.

The chain uses TRBV28 and TRBJ1-4; no clear D gene. Germline V gives CDR1 MDHEN, CDR2 SYDVKM. With 2 bases removed from V and 4 bases from J, the gap between germline ends came to 8 bases. This CDR3 region has 14 residues. As DNA, the CDR3 is TGTGCCAGCAGTTTAGGGAGTTTTAATGAAAAACTGTTTTTT. This codes for CASSLGSFNEKLFF.

For the CDR3, the DNA is TGTGCCAGCAGTTTACTGCAGGGTAGCGAGAAGGGCTACACCTTC. Amino acid sequence: CASSLLQGSEKGYTF. The chain carries TRBV28 and TRBJ1-2, with D maybe TRBD1 (5 bases). The CDR3 is 15 amino acids. V gave up 2 bases and J gave up 8 bases, with 18 bases separating them. The germline V gene encodes CDR1 MDHEN and CDR2 SYDVKM.

The genes are TRBV2 and TRBJ2-7; 9 nucleotides line up with TRBD1. CDR3 length: 13 residues. Germline CDR1 is SNHLY and CDR2 is FYNNEI. After removal of 8 bases from V and 3 bases from J, the junction contained 5 bases not matched to a gene. The CDR3 DNA reads as TGTGCCAGCGGAGGGGGACAGGGCTACGAGCAGTACTTC. Translating it yields CASGGGQGYEQYF.

V and J are TRBV2 and TRBJ1-1, with D uncertain. The germline V gene has CDR1 SNHLY and CDR2 FYNNEI. Trimming removed 1 base at V and 1 base at J, with 7 bases between. The CDR3 loop spans 14 amino acids. The CDR3 nucleotides are TGTGCCAGCAGTGAAGACAGAACGAACACTGAAGCTTTCTTT. This gives the protein CASSEDRTNTEAFF.

This chain connects TRBV9 to TRBJ2-1; tentatively, D is TRBD2 (6 bases). The CDR3 has 15 amino acids. V lost 0 bases to trimming and J lost 9 bases, with 16 bases between them. Looked up from germline, CDR1 is SGDLS and CDR2 is YYNGEE. The CDR3 DNA reads as TGTGCCAGCAGCGTAGCGGGAGTCGTCACTGGTGAGCAGTTCTTC. Residues: CASSVAGVVTGEQFF. The variable domain in full, with the rest retrieved from reference TRBV9 and TRBJ2-1, is DSGVTQTPKHLITATGQRVTLRCSPRSGDLSVYWYQQSLDQGLQFLIQYYNGEERAKGNILERFSAQQFPDLHSELNLSSLELGDSALYFCASSVAGVVTGEQFFGPGTRLTVL.

The V gene is TRBV4-2, the J gene TRBJ2-5; D remains unclear. V was shortened by 2 bases and J by 0 bases, with 13 bases between the two germline ends. The CDR3 consists of 16 residues. Germline V lookup: CDR1 LGHNA, CDR2 YNFKEQ. The CDR3 protein is CASSQKRTADQETQYF. The CDR3 DNA follows: TGTGCCAGCAGCCAAAAACGGACGGCGGACCAAGAGACCCAGTACTTC.

The J gene is TRBJ1-5, the V gene TRBV6-2 or TRBV6-3; 7 bases fit TRBD1. The CDR3 runs to 15 residues. CDR1 MNHEY and CDR2 SVGEGT come from the germline V gene. V trimming: 2 bases; J trimming: 0 bases; junction bases outside the gene matches: 1. CDR3 protein: CASSYGTDSNQPQHF. DNA for the CDR3: TGTGCCAGCAGTTACGGGACAGATAGCAATCAGCCCCAGCATTTT.

This chain uses TRBV15 with TRBJ1-5, with D uncertain. This CDR3 is 13 amino acids long. Looked up from germline, CDR1 is LNHNV and CDR2 is YYDKDF (reference sequence). V lost 0 bases and J 7 bases, leaving 7 bases between the germline ends. The CDR3 DNA is TGTGCCACCAGCAGAGAGAGGGTACAGCCCCAGCATTTT. Protein sequence: CATSRERVQPQHF.

The J gene is TRBJ2-7, the V gene TRBV3-1 (or the pseudogene TRBV3-2), with 12 bases fitting TRBD1. V lost 3 bases, J lost 2 bases, and 14 bases stayed unmatched. This CDR3 region has 19 residues. Germline CDR1 LGHDT, CDR2 YNNKEL (reference sequence). CDR3 DNA sequence: TGTGCCAGCAGCCACCGACAGGGGACAGGGGGCGCGTTCCCCTACGAGCAGTACTTC. Amino acid sequence: CASSHRQGTGGAFPYEQYF.

The chain joins TRBV2 to TRBJ2-6; D is ambiguous. Germline V gene sequence: CDR1 SNHLY, CDR2 FYNNEI. V was pared by 6 bases and J by 19 bases, with 16 bases between. The CDR3 is made up of 11 amino acids. In nucleotides, the CDR3 is TGTGCCAGCAGCCCCCTAGAGTCTCTAACTTTC. It translates to CASSPLESLTF.

The rearrangement uses TRBV5-1 and TRBJ2-1; a possible D gene is TRBD2 (6 bases). The CDR3 loop spans 15 amino acids. Germline CDR1 and CDR2: SGHRS and YFSETQ. V dropped 8 bases and J dropped 3 bases, with 18 bases sitting between them. CDR3 sequence reads: CASRRVADHYNEQFF. The CDR3 DNA sequence: TGCGCCAGTCGACGAGTAGCGGACCACTACAATGAGCAGTTCTTC. The variable domain in full, with the rest retrieved from reference TRBV5-1 and TRBJ2-1, is KAGVTQTPRYLIKTRGQQVTLSCSPISGHRSVSWYQQTPGQGLQFLFEYFSETQRNKGNFPGRFSGRQFSNSRSEMNVSTLELGDSALYLCASRRVADHYNEQFFGPGTRLTVL.

V and J are TRBV7-2 and TRBJ1-3, with D maybe TRBD1 (5 bases). From germline, CDR1 is SGHTA and CDR2 FQGNSA. V was shortened by 0 bases and J by 3 bases, with 9 bases between the two germline ends. The CDR3 covers 15 residues. In DNA, the CDR3 is TGTGCCAGCAGCTTAGCAGGGGCAATTGGAAACACCATATATTTT. Translating it yields CASSLAGAIGNTIYF.

For the CDR3, the DNA is TGTGCCAGCCAGTCAATAAATTCACCCCTCCACTTT. Its protein is CASQSINSPLHF. The V and J genes are TRBV6-5 and TRBJ1-6; D uncertain. V lost 8 bases and J lost 7, with 9 bases in between. Per the germline V gene, CDR1 is MNHEY and CDR2 is SVGAGI. This CDR3 has 12 amino acids.

A few counts support this clone. This sample includes further DNA sequences coding for the same CDR3. The chain is built from TRBV5-1 and TRBJ1-5, with 8 bases fitting TRBD1. CDR3 size: 15 residues. V lost 0 bases to trimming and J lost 4 bases; unmatched junction nucleotides: 3. The germline gives CDR1 SGHRS, CDR2 YFSETQ. CDR3 nucleotides: TGCGCCAGCAGCTTGGGAGGACAGGGTAATCAGCCCCAGCATTTT. Protein sequence: CASSLGGQGNQPQHF.

The rearrangement uses TRBV4-3 and TRBJ2-1, with D maybe TRBD2 (5 bases). Germline V gene lookup returns CDR1 LGHNA and CDR2 YSLEER. The CDR3 extends over 15 amino acids. V was cut by 1 base and J by 3 bases, with 10 bases left in between. Here the CDR3 reads CASSQGPAVYNEQFF. The CDR3 DNA follows: TGCGCCAGCAGCCAAGGGCCAGCGGTCTACAATGAGCAGTTCTTC.

This rearrangement joins TRBV5-4 to TRBJ2-7, with D perhaps matching TRBD2 (6 bases). Germline-derived CDR1 and CDR2 are SGHNT and YYREEE (reference sequence). V was shortened by 0 bases and J by 4 bases, with 8 bases between the two germline ends. This CDR3 contains 13 residues. CDR3: CASSLERGYEQYF. DNA of the CDR3: TGTGCCAGCAGCTTGGAACGGGGGTACGAGCAGTACTTC.

The chain employs TRBV6-5 and TRBJ1-1; no clear D. The CDR3 is 15 amino acids. The germline V and J ends were trimmed by 0 bases and 0 bases, with 8 bases remaining between them. Germline CDR1 MNHEY, CDR2 SVGAGI. CDR3 sequence: CASSYSQKMNTEAFF. The CDR3 coding sequence is TGTGCCAGCAGTTACTCACAGAAGATGAACACTGAAGCTTTCTTT.

The J gene is TRBJ1-1, the V gene TRBV5-1; D might be TRBD1 (6 bases). The germline gives CDR1 SGHRS, CDR2 YFSETQ. V lost 3 bases, J lost 4 bases, and 13 bases lay in between. The CDR3 spans 14 residues. CDR3 amino acids: CASSWGGGFTEAFF. DNA of the CDR3: TGCGCCAGCAGCTGGGGGGGCGGGTTCACTGAAGCTTTCTTT.

The rearrangement links TRBV7-2 to TRBJ2-7; 14 nucleotides agree with TRBD2. The CDR3 is 18 residues long. Germline-derived CDR1 and CDR2 are SGHTA and FQGNSA. With 5 bases clipped from V and 4 bases from J, the junction kept 13 bases outside the gene matches. CDR3: CASSRTGTSGRRTYEQYF. CDR3 nucleotides: TGTGCCAGCAGCCGTACCGGGACTAGCGGGAGACGTACTTACGAGCAGTACTTC.

The CDR3 DNA reads as TGTGCCAGCAGCACGGGACTAGCGGCCTCCTACGAGCAGTACTTC. Translating gives CASSTGLAASYEQYF. The chain uses TRBV7-3 and TRBJ2-7; TRBD2 aligns across 11 bases. CDR3 length equals 15 residues. CDR1 is SGHTA and CDR2 is FQGTGA in the germline V gene. The V gene end was trimmed by 5 bases and the J gene end by 0 bases; junction bases not matched to a gene: 3.

The V and J genes are TRBV27 and TRBJ2-3, with 14 nucleotides matching TRBD2. The germline V gene has CDR1 MNHEY and CDR2 SMNVEV (reference sequence). V shed 7 bases, J shed 6 bases, and the junction held 15 bases outside the gene matches. The CDR3 length is 18 residues. CDR3 sequence reads: CASTLYSRLAGGPDTQYF. The CDR3 DNA sequence: TGTGCCAGCACTCTATACTCGAGACTAGCGGGAGGGCCGGATACGCAGTATTTT.

The genes are TRBV28 and TRBJ1-3; no clear D. The CDR3 extends over 16 amino acids. In germline, CDR1 is MDHEN, CDR2 SYDVKM. V was trimmed by 4 bases and J by 0 bases, leaving 13 bases between them. CDR3 residues: CASSYRDGSSGNTIYF. CDR3 coding DNA: TGTGCCAGCAGTTACCGAGACGGGAGCTCTGGAAACACCATATATTTT. The full variable domain, completed using reference TRBV28 and TRBJ1-3, is DVKVTQSSRYLVKRTGEKVFLECVQDMDHENMFWYRQDPGLGLRLIYFSYDVKMKEKGDIPEGYSVSREKKERFSLILESASTNQTSMYLCASSYRDGSSGNTIYFGEGSWLTVV.

In this sample, this clone turned up a few times. This sequence joins TRBV28 and TRBJ2-7, with 11 bases matching TRBD2. CDR1 and CDR2 (germline): MDHEN, SYDVKM. The CDR3 runs 13 residues. J was trimmed by 12 bases and V by 8 bases; bases with no gene match: 12. The DNA for the CDR3 is TGTGCCAGCGGTCCCGGGACTAGCGGTTCAGGGTACTTC. Its protein product is CASGPGTSGSGYF.

J is TRBJ1-2 and V is TRBV6-5, with 7 bases aligning to TRBD1. The V gene end was trimmed by 0 bases and the J gene end by 7 bases; junction bases not matched to a gene: 5. CDR1 MNHEY and CDR2 SVGAGI come from the germline V gene. This CDR3 has 14 amino acids. The CDR3 here is CASSYSTGDGGYTF. The CDR3 coding sequence is TGTGCCAGCAGTTACTCAACAGGGGATGGTGGCTACACCTTC.

The gene calls are TRBV24-1 and TRBJ2-2, with D perhaps matching TRBD2 (5 bases). The CDR3 is 13 amino acids. Germline values: CDR1 KGHDR, CDR2 SFDVKD. V was clipped by 7 bases and J by 9 bases, with 14 bases between them. Here the CDR3 reads CATSFGGRRELFF. CDR3 DNA: TGTGCCACCAGCTTTGGAGGTCGTCGGGAGCTGTTTTTT.

This chain's CDR3 is CASSQDQQGLFGYTF. CDR3 coding DNA: TGCGCCAGCAGCCAAGACCAACAGGGGCTCTTTGGCTACACCTTC. The V gene is TRBV4-1, the J gene TRBJ1-2; TRBD1 aligns across 7 bases. This CDR3 spans 15 amino acids. J gave up 7 bases and V 0 bases, and 8 bases lay outside the gene matches. CDR1 is MGHRA and CDR2 is YSYEKL in the germline V gene.

This chain joins TRBV5-1 and TRBJ2-3, with TRBD2 matching 8 bases. The length of the CDR3 is 15 residues. V trimming: 5 bases; J trimming: 3 bases; junction bases outside the gene matches: 8. CDR1 is SGHRS, CDR2 YFSETQ, per germline. The CDR3 protein is CASRRLAGGTDTQYF. The DNA of the CDR3 is TGCGCCAGCAGGCGGCTGGCGGGAGGAACAGATACGCAGTATTTT.